Listed below are T cell receptor beta chains from one sample, sequenced in a study of T cell repertoires in cytomegalovirus infection. These receptors' targets are unknown. Via MiXCR, TCRdb re-called the reads, giving one row per CDR3 protein. The sample lists 700,000 to 900,000 distinct CDR3 sequences; roughly 29% were seen once. The sample was cultured CD8+ T cells from PBMCs, taken from culture after CMV antigen stimulation. The source is a human donor in good health (CMV status not recorded). Some clones in this sample may be carry-over from other donors' samples. CDR3s include the opening cysteine and the closing phenylalanine or tryptophan.

>TRBJ2-4|TRBV19
CASSPGWGIQYF
>TRBJ1-4|TRBV9
CASSVADRVGEKLFF
>TRBJ2-6|TRBV4-3
CASSQGRDRGESGANVLTF
>TRBJ2-4|TRBV6-6
CASSYGRGVKENIQYF
>TRBJ1-6|TRBV4-3
CASSQDPDGNSPLHF
>TRBJ1-1|TRBV28
CASSPRRGRTEAFF
>TRBJ2-6|TRBV12-3/TRBV12-4
CVSSPRTSGANVLTF
>TRBJ2-2|TRBV7-9
CASSLVGSDTGELFF
>TRBJ2-1|TRBV27
CASSLSLAGGMMGYNEQFF
>TRBJ2-7|TRBV29-1
CSFLTGSSYEQYF
>TRBJ1-2|TRBV7-6
CASMGGQPTNYGYTF
>TRBJ1-5|TRBV27
CASSFGGQQPQHF
>TRBJ2-7|TRBV7-6
CAINIGGGGHEQYF
>TRBJ2-1|TRBV7-9
CASSLYALGQGAQDEQFF
>TRBJ2-5|TRBV27
CASSLVAGDEETQYF
>TRBJ2-1|TRBV7-9
CASSDTSGSSYNEQFF
>TRBJ1-4|TRBV12-3/TRBV12-4
CASRRQGYEKLFF
>TRBJ1-2|TRBV12-5
CASGFSPRLETSNYGYTF
>TRBJ2-5|TRBV6-1
CASRETGQGKGNPRDTQYF
>TRBJ2-3|TRBV7-9
CASSSPGGTQYF
>TRBJ2-5|TRBV28
CASSWGGTGKRETQYF
>TRBJ2-3|TRBV28
CASSLLQNTDTQYF
>TRBJ2-7|TRBV7-9
CASSPRKQDPYEQYF
>TRBJ2-1|TRBV7-3
CASSLTQRGEHGEQFF
>TRBJ2-5|TRBV2
CARADGQETQYF
>TRBJ2-1|TRBV24-1
CATSDDTGSPYNEQFF
>TRBJ1-1|TRBV7-9
CASSSMTGENTEAFF
>TRBJ2-2|TRBV6-5
CASSYSTLLINTGELFF
>TRBJ1-1|TRBV20-1
CSARTTWWNTEAFF
>TRBJ1-2|TRBV29-1
CSVPGGTYGYTF
>TRBJ1-3|TRBV7-9
CASSLSLENTIYF
>TRBJ1-6|TRBV27
CASSLGLGGSYNSPLHF